The 20 T cell receptor beta chains given below trace back to one sample, sequenced in a study of blood T cell repertoires in COVID-19. The method was immunoSEQ multiplex PCR; TCRdb's version includes in-frame clones alone and lacks a portion of them. Of about 180,000 clones listed, 88% are singletons. Specimen: PBMCs or T cells enriched from blood (not recorded which). These receptors all come from a woman under 30 who had recovered from COVID-19.

The J gene is TRBJ2-7, the V gene TRBV10-2; the match to TRBD2 covers 9 bases. This CDR3 is built from 14 residues. Germline V gene sequence: CDR1 WSHSY, CDR2 SAAADI. The V segment lost 7 bases and the J segment 0 bases; nucleotides outside the gene matches: 4. The CDR3 DNA sequence: TGCGCCAGCACTCAAGCGGGAGGCTCCTACGAGCAGTACTTC. Its protein product is CASTQAGGSYEQYF.

This clone turned up a few times. This chain connects TRBV4-2 to TRBJ2-1; weak D call: TRBD1 (6 bases). This CDR3 has 14 residues. V gave up 3 bases and J gave up 10 bases, with 16 bases separating them. Germline values: CDR1 LGHNA, CDR2 YNFKEQ. The CDR3 sequence is CASSHETGSGEQFF. The CDR3 DNA sequence: TGTGCCAGCAGCCATGAAACAGGGTCGGGGGAGCAGTTCTTC.

The chain employs TRBV7-2 and TRBJ2-1; 11 bases match TRBD2. The CDR3 length is 17 residues. Losses at the gene ends were 1 base for V and 4 bases for J; bases not matched to a gene: 6. CDR1 SGHTA and CDR2 FQGNSA come from the germline V gene. CDR3 in DNA: TGTGCCAGCAGCTTAGAACAACTAGCGGGGGTATACAATGAGCAGTTCTTC. This translates into CASSLEQLAGVYNEQFF.

The chain carries TRBV28 and TRBJ2-1, with D maybe TRBD2 (5 bases). The V gene lost 2 bases and the J gene lost 9 bases, with 8 bases spanning the gap. Looked up from germline, CDR1 is MDHEN and CDR2 is SYDVKM. This CDR3 has 12 amino acids. Here the CDR3 reads CASSLMGSEQFF. In nucleotides, the CDR3 is TGTGCCAGCAGTTTAATGGGGAGTGAGCAGTTCTTC.

CDR3 nucleotides: TGTGCCAGCAGCCCCGGGACAGGGGTCTCTTACAATGAGCAGTTCTTC. The encoded protein is CASSPGTGVSYNEQFF. The chain employs TRBV27 and TRBJ2-1, with TRBD1 matching 10 bases. The V segment lost 6 bases and the J segment 4 bases; nucleotides outside the gene matches: 9. The CDR3 consists of 16 residues. CDR1 MNHEY and CDR2 SMNVEV come from the germline V gene (reference sequence).

The CDR3: CASRAAGSFYNSPLHF. DNA for the CDR3: TGTGCCAGCAGGGCTGCAGGTTCGTTCTATAATTCACCCCTCCACTTT. The chain carries TRBV28 and TRBJ1-6, with D unresolved. Trimming took off 6 bases at V and 3 bases at J, with 15 bases between the two ends. Looked up from germline, CDR1 is MDHEN and CDR2 is SYDVKM. This CDR3 has 16 residues.

This sequence joins TRBV25-1 and TRBJ1-6, with D perhaps TRBD1 (5 bases). Trimming stripped 4 bases from V and 0 bases from J, with 16 bases between. Per the germline V gene, CDR1 is MGHDK and CDR2 is SYGVNS. The CDR3 has 18 residues. CDR3 sequence reads: CASSGPRGGDSYNSPLHF. The DNA for the CDR3 is TGTGCCAGCAGTGGCCCCCGGGGGGGGGACTCCTATAATTCACCCCTCCACTTT.

There are a few counts of this clone. An end of the junction differs from the germline gene, which may be a read error. The chain combines TRBV2 with TRBJ2-7, with a weak D call TRBD1 (6 bases). This CDR3 has 14 amino acids. Germline V CDR1 and CDR2: SNHLY, FYNNEI. DNA for the CDR3: TGTGCCAGCAGCGAAGAAATCAGGGGTTACGAGCAGTACTTC. It codes for CASSEEIRGYEQYF.

The genes are TRBV19 and TRBJ1-5, with TRBD1 matching over 8 bases. The CDR3 is 14 residues long. V gave up 5 bases and J gave up 7 bases; unmatched junction bases: 7. Germline V gene lookup returns CDR1 LNHDA and CDR2 SQIVND (reference sequence). CDR3 region: CASSDTGGRQPQHF. DNA for the CDR3: TGTGCCAGTAGTGATACAGGGGGTCGGCAGCCCCAGCATTTT. Filled out from reference TRBV19 and TRBJ1-5, the complete variable domain reads DGGITQSPKYLFRKEGQNVTLSCEQNLNHDAMYWYRQDPGQGLRLIYYSQIVNDFQKGDIAEGYSVSREKKESFPLTVTSAQKNPTAFYLCASSDTGGRQPQHFGDGTRLSIL.

The chain employs TRBV14 and TRBJ2-7; D gene ambiguous. Between the trimmed V and J ends, which lost 1 base and 7 bases, there was a span of 14 bases. The CDR3 consists of 14 residues. Germline loops: CDR1 SGHDN, CDR2 FVKESK. This chain's CDR3 is CASSQVNGVREQYF. The DNA of the CDR3 is TGTGCCAGCAGCCAAGTGAACGGAGTTAGGGAGCAGTACTTC.

The chain couples TRBV19 to TRBJ1-2, with 7 bases aligning to TRBD1. Germline trimming cut 2 bases from V and 13 bases from J; bases unmatched to any gene: 7. CDR3 size: 12 residues. CDR1 is LNHDA and CDR2 is SQIVND in the germline V gene (reference sequence). The CDR3 spells CASSIHTGQATF. The CDR3 DNA follows: TGTGCCAGTAGTATACACACAGGACAGGCCACCTTC.

This clone occurred a few times. The V gene is TRBV5-4, the J gene TRBJ2-2; the D is unclear. V lost 4 bases and J 1 base, leaving 11 bases between the germline ends. The CDR3 length is 15 residues. Germline lookup yields CDR1 SGHNT and CDR2 YYREEE (reference sequence). CDR3 in amino acids: CASSTANENTGELFF. In DNA, the CDR3 is TGTGCCAGCAGCACCGCGAATGAGAACACCGGGGAGCTGTTTTTT.

The chain employs TRBV7-6 and TRBJ2-2, with D perhaps TRBD1 (6 bases). Germline V gives CDR1 SGHVS, CDR2 FNYEAQ. V was pared by 2 bases and J by 6 bases, with 10 bases between. The CDR3 spans 14 residues. The chain's CDR3 is CASSLTYRAGELFF. The DNA for the CDR3 is TGTGCCAGCAGCTTAACTTACAGGGCCGGGGAGCTGTTTTTT.

CDR3 in amino acids: CASSLTETYEQYF. The CDR3 region has the DNA TGTGCCAGCAGCTTAACAGAGACCTACGAGCAGTACTTC. The V and J genes are TRBV11-3 and TRBJ2-7; no clear D. This CDR3 region has 13 residues. V lost 2 bases, J lost 2 bases, and 7 bases lay in between. Germline assignment: CDR1 SGHNT and CDR2 YENEEA.

V usage is TRBV7-2 and J usage is TRBJ2-7; TRBD1 matches at 7 bases. The CDR3 length is 15 residues. Germline CDR1 SGHTA, CDR2 FQGNSA. After removal of 4 bases from V and 2 bases from J, the junction contained 8 bases not matched to a gene. The CDR3 protein is CASSWSGDSPYEQYF. The CDR3 DNA reads TGTGCCAGCAGCTGGTCCGGGGACAGCCCCTACGAGCAGTACTTC.

This rearrangement joins TRBV9 to TRBJ2-3; tentatively, D is TRBD1 (6 bases). V was shortened by 3 bases and J by 6 bases, with 29 bases between the two germline ends. The CDR3 sequence is 19 residues long. The germline CDR1 and CDR2 sequences are SGDLS and YYNGEE. As DNA, the CDR3 is TGTGCCAGCAGCGCTCGAACTTCCGGAGGACAGCTCCCCTTCGATACGCAGTATTTT. Its translation: CASSARTSGGQLPFDTQYF. Full variable domain (missing parts from reference TRBV9 and TRBJ2-3): DSGVTQTPKHLITATGQRVTLRCSPRSGDLSVYWYQQSLDQGLQFLIQYYNGEERAKGNILERFSAQQFPDLHSELNLSSLELGDSALYFCASSARTSGGQLPFDTQYFGPGTRLTVL.

V is TRBV3-1 (or the pseudogene TRBV3-2) and J is TRBJ2-7, with D tentatively TRBD2 (5 bases). This CDR3 has 15 amino acids. Trimming cost V 1 base and J 5 bases, with 15 bases left between them. CDR1 LGHDT and CDR2 YNNKEL come from the germline V gene (reference sequence). The CDR3, as DNA: TGTGCCAGCAGCCAAGCCCTGAGTCTTAGCGACGAGCAGTACTTC. Translation gives CASSQALSLSDEQYF.

The V gene is TRBV15, the J gene TRBJ1-2; 7 bases are shared with TRBD1. Trimming took 5 bases from V and 4 from J; bases not matched to a gene: 4. The germline gives CDR1 LNHNV, CDR2 YYDKDF (reference sequence). The CDR3 consists of 13 residues. The CDR3, as DNA: TGTGCCACCAGCCAGGACAGGAGCTATGGCTACACCTTC. This sequence encodes CATSQDRSYGYTF.

There are a few counts of this clone. This sequence joins TRBV27 and TRBJ2-1; 13 nucleotides align to TRBD2. V was pared by 3 bases and J by 6 bases, with 2 bases of the junction left unmatched. Germline CDR1 is MNHEY and CDR2 is SMNVEV (reference sequence). This CDR3 contains 15 residues. The chain's CDR3 is CASSLGLAGINEQFF. The CDR3 bases are TGTGCCAGCAGTTTGGGACTAGCGGGGATCAATGAGCAGTTCTTC.

The CDR3: CASQTSGGNNEQFF. CDR3 bases: TGTGCCAGTCAAACTAGCGGGGGGAACAATGAGCAGTTCTTC. The chain uses TRBV5-4 and TRBJ2-1, with 12 bases fitting TRBD2. The germline CDR1 and CDR2 sequences are SGHNT and YYREEE (reference sequence). The CDR3 consists of 14 residues. J was trimmed by 5 bases and V by 8 bases; bases with no gene match: 5.